A selection of T cell receptor beta chains follows, all from one sample in a study of metastatic and nonmetastatic thyroid tumors. TCRdb re-called the PCR reads through MiXCR. The sample has 30,000 to 35,000 clones, about 17% seen once. Source material: blood. The source is a female donor with papillary thyroid cancer or a benign thyroid nodule (not recorded which). Some clones in this sample may be carry-over from other donors' samples. Both conserved end residues are part of each CDR3. The D gene is left open where the match is weak. Size values are once, few and many counts, or a class for expanded clones, and some rows have none.

TRBV7-2	.	16	TRBJ2-1	.	TGTGCCAGCAGCACTCTAGAGGGCCTGGGGTACAATGAGCAGTTCTTC	CASSTLEGLGYNEQFF
TRBV5-1	.	11	TRBJ2-1	.	TGCGCCAGCAGCTCCTACAATGAGCAGTTCTTC	CASSSYNEQFF
TRBV5-1	many	14	TRBJ2-1	TRBD2	TGCGCCAGCAACAATAGCGGGATTCACAATGAGCAGTTCTTC	CASNNSGIHNEQFF
TRBV28	few	13	TRBJ1-1	.	TGTGCCAGCAGTCCCCCGACATCTCCCCGAGCTTTCTTT	CASSPPTSPRAFF
TRBV7-3	.	16	TRBJ2-2	.	TGTGCCAGCATCCTAACGGGGACTCTAAACACCGGGGAGCTGTTTTTT	CASILTGTLNTGELFF
TRBV19	many	15	TRBJ2-7	TRBD2	TGTGCCAGTAGTCCAGCGGGAGGGGTGGGATACGAGCAGTACTTC	CASSPAGGVGYEQYF
TRBV5-6	many	14	TRBJ2-1	.	TGTGCCAGCGGGGGGATCGGGAACTACAATGAGCAGTTCTTC	CASGGIGNYNEQFF
TRBV3-1	many	14	TRBJ2-1	.	TGTGCCAGCAGCCAAGATTTGTGGAACAATGAGCAGTTCTTC	CASSQDLWNNEQFF
TRBV20-1	many	13	TRBJ2-1	.	TGCAGTGCTAGGGGTTATACCTACAATGAGCAGTTCTTC	CSARGYTYNEQFF
TRBV20-1	many	15	TRBJ2-7	.	TGCAGTGCTAGGCTGGGGCGGAAAAGCTCCTACGAGCAGTACTTC	CSARLGRKSSYEQYF
TRBV18	many	15	TRBJ2-4	.	TGTGCCAGCTCACCGGAAGGACCCCCCAAAAACATTCAGTACTTC	CASSPEGPPKNIQYF
TRBV20-1	many	16	TRBJ2-1	.	TGCAGTGCTAGCCGATCGGGACCTGAGCGGCCGGGAGAGCAGTTCTTC	CSASRSGPERPGEQFF
TRBV6-5	few	15	TRBJ2-1	TRBD2	TGTGCCAGCAGGTTACTAGCGGGACAAGTCAATGAGCAGTTCTTC	CASRLLAGQVNEQFF
TRBV20-1	many	13	TRBJ2-1	.	TGCAGTGCTAGACAGTTCTCCTACAATGAGCAGTTCTTC	CSARQFSYNEQFF
TRBV19	many	13	TRBJ1-1	TRBD1	TGTGCCAGTCGGGGACAGGGAGACACTGAAGCTTTCTTT	CASRGQGDTEAFF
TRBV20-1	many	14	TRBJ2-1	TRBD2	TGCAGTGCCGGACTAGCGGGAGTGAACAATGAGCAGTTCTTC	CSAGLAGVNNEQFF
TRBV5-1	many	15	TRBJ1-2	.	TGCGCCAGCAGCCGGACACATCGGGGCAGCTATGGCTACACCTTC	CASSRTHRGSYGYTF
TRBV29-1	many	11	TRBJ1-4	.	TGCAGCGGCTCCATTAATGAAAAACTGTTTTTT	CSGSINEKLFF
TRBV27	.	14	TRBJ2-7	.	TGTGCCAGCAGTTTACGGCCAGTATGGGGCGAGCAGTACTTC	CASSLRPVWGEQYF
TRBV18	many	17	TRBJ1-2	.	TGTGCCAGCTCGCGGCAGGGGACCCTACAAACTAACTATGGCTACACCTTC	CASSRQGTLQTNYGYTF
TRBV20-1	.	14	TRBJ2-7	TRBD1	TGCAGTGCTAGGTCCGGGACAGGGTCTTACGAGCAGTACTTC	CSARSGTGSYEQYF
TRBV6-9	few	13	TRBJ2-5	.	TGTGCCAGCAGTTACACGGGGTCAGAGACCCAGTACTTC	CASSYTGSETQYF
TRBV28	many	14	TRBJ2-7	TRBD2	TGTGCCAGCAGTCCTCGGACTAGACCCTACGAGCAGTACTTC	CASSPRTRPYEQYF
TRBV4-1	.	15	TRBJ2-1	.	TGCGCCATCAGAAAGGGTGAACGGAGCTACAATGAGCAGTTCTTC	CAIRKGERSYNEQFF
TRBV10-3	many	15	TRBJ1-5	.	TGTGCCATCAGTGATGGCAGGAATAGCAATCAGCCCCAGCATTTT	CAISDGRNSNQPQHF
TRBV20-1	many	10	TRBJ1-1	.	TGCAGTGCTTCCAGTTTTGAAGCTTTCTTT	CSASSFEAFF
TRBV30	many	13	TRBJ1-5	.	TGTGCCGCCGAACAGGGATTTGGACAGCCCCAGCATTTT	CAAEQGFGQPQHF
TRBV7-9	many	15	TRBJ1-6	.	TGTGCCAGCAGCTTAGAAGGGATTTTTAATTCACCCCTCCACTTT	CASSLEGIFNSPLHF
TRBV6-2/TRBV6-3	many	16	TRBJ2-5	TRBD1	TGTGCCAGCAGAACGGACAGGGGTTTTGGTACGGAGACCCAGTACTTC	CASRTDRGFGTETQYF
TRBV12-3/TRBV12-4	many	14	TRBJ2-7	.	TGTGCCAGCAGTAAACGGACAAGGGACTACGAGCAGTACTTC	CASSKRTRDYEQYF
TRBV30	many	15	TRBJ1-4	.	TGTGCCTGGGGTCCTCATAGCCTGTTCGGGGAAAAACTGTTTTTT	CAWGPHSLFGEKLFF
TRBV3-1	many	15	TRBJ2-1	.	TGTGCCAGCAGCGACCAGGGCGCGGCCTACAATGAGCAGTTCTTC	CASSDQGAAYNEQFF
TRBV6-1	many	16	TRBJ1-1	TRBD1	TGTGCCAGCAGTCACCCTGACAGGGAAGCGGGCACTGAAGCTTTCTTT	CASSHPDREAGTEAFF
TRBV30	many	14	TRBJ1-6	TRBD1	TGTGCCTGGAGGGGGACAGGGCCCAATTCACCCCTCCACTTT	CAWRGTGPNSPLHF
TRBV2	few	14	TRBJ2-7	TRBD1	TGTGCCAGCAGTACCGGGACAGGGGTAGGGGAGCAGTACTTC	CASSTGTGVGEQYF
TRBV19	many	13	TRBJ2-2	.	TGTGCCAGTAGTAGCAGGGAGGCCGGGGAGCTGTTTTTT	CASSSREAGELFF
TRBV7-9	many	15	TRBJ1-4	.	TGTGCCAGCAGCCAAGGGTCGGCAACTAATGAAAAACTGTTTTTT	CASSQGSATNEKLFF
TRBV4-2	many	13	TRBJ1-5	.	TGTGCCAGCAGCCAAGACGGCAATCAGCCCCAGCATTTT	CASSQDGNQPQHF